This TCR beta chain was captured in a study of blood T cell repertoires in COVID-19 (dated by TCRdb to the early 2020s). For the wider study: Collaborator samples came from the United States, Italy and Spain and covered acute and convalescent phases of COVID-19. The prospective study material was composed of cDNA or gDNA derived from T cells, B-cell-depleted T cells, or PBMCs. The dataset comprised deeply sampled blood TCRbeta repertoires from subjects exposed to, actively infected with, or recovered from COVID-19. The repertoires were made available in a free public database intended to serve as a resource for research on the immune response to SARS-CoV-2. Samples came from the ongoing ImmuneRACE study (first 160 participants) plus 1,254 subjects from 6 global collaborators. The sample metadata nearly always contained a de-identified subject ID, COVID-19 status, age in years and sex. Where available, HLA class I and class II types were taken from metadata supplied by the sample provider and were not determined by assay-based typing. Points the paper makes about the study in general: Clinical and demographic metadata were provided uncurated, with the amount varying by source and participant.

Of note for this clone: There is no known antigen for this receptor. Within one base of it there is no much larger clone, and no base qualities were kept.

Collaborating institutions collected whole blood in K2EDTA tubes following their own protocols. For TCRbeta analysis, collaborators shipped samples in one of three forms: frozen whole blood, isolated PBMCs, or DNA extracted from either of those sample types. TCRbeta CDR3 regions were amplified from genomic DNA using the immunoSEQ Assay, a bias-controlled multiplex PCR. In the source study's methods: Nucleated cell counts per sample were estimated from amplification of reference gene primers within the assay. Sequence reads were collapsed and filtered to measure the absolute abundance of every unique TCRbeta CDR3 rearrangement. For each sample, productive Simpson clonality was calculated as the square root of Simpson's diversity index across productive rearrangements. In TCRdb, the immuneACCESS table is reduced to in-frame sequences with V and J assigned. These tables do not hold every clone; where another copy was compared, an unresolved V gene accounts for under half, and the others remain unexplained. That table is the source of V, J and clone size, and D and trimming were worked out from the DNA. Present in this sample are over 110,000 clones, 84% of which were seen just once. The ten largest clones add up to 10% of the sample.

The CDR3 goes from the cysteine to the phenylalanine over 14 residues. Only the CDR3 DNA stays, 42 bases, in frame from base 1. Unmatched junction bases come to 3, with V trimmed by 3 bases and J by 3 bases. The germline V gene yields SGHDT for CDR1 and YYEEEE for CDR2. In this chain, TRBV5-6 is recombined with TRBJ1-1; 9 central bases correspond to TRBD1. Material: peripheral blood. The sequence came from a man in his sixties with active or convalescent COVID-19. The DNA sequence reads TGTGCCAGCAGCTCGACAGGGGGAGACACTGAAGCTTTCTTT. This encodes CASSSTGGDTEAFF. The entire variable domain, with the stretches around the CDR3 drawn from the reference TRBV5-6 and TRBJ1-1 proteins, is DAGVTQSPTHLIKTRGQQVTLRCSPKSGHDTVSWYQQALGQGPQFIFQYYEEEERQRGNFPDRFSGHQFPNYSSELNVNALLLGDSALYLCASSSTGGDTEAFFGQGTRLTVV.